The clone carrying this T cell receptor (beta chain) was observed a handful of times. Its specificity is not known. Produced via immunoSEQ multiplex PCR; TCRdb's table is partial and in-frame only. The sample includes 20,000 to 25,000 clones, more than 85% of them seen just once. V lost 4 bases and J 4 bases, leaving 20 bases between the germline ends. CDR1 is LNHNV, CDR2 YYDKDF, per germline (reference sequence). This CDR3 has 16 amino acids. This sample is part of a study of T cells in localized non-small cell lung cancer. Study-wide results and caveats: Greater blood T cell density accompanied longer overall survival. Because researchers sequenced only one region of the tumor, heterogeneity is still possible. Maximal T cell clonality occurred in uninvolved adjacent lung, with tumor ranking below it. Appearance in adjacent lung was seen for a median around 58 of the top 100 tumor clones.

The V and J genes are TRBV15 and TRBJ2-7; D possibly uses TRBD1 or TRBD2 (6 bases each). This receptor was identified in a man aged 40 to 70 with stage II squamous cell lung carcinoma. The sample here was PBMCs, taken before any cancer treatment. The CDR3 loop reads CATSMRDASRGYEQYF. CDR3 sequence (DNA): TGTGCCACCAGCATGCGGGACGCCTCGAGGGGGTACGAGCAGTACTTC. The full variable domain, with the rest looked up from reference TRBV15 and TRBJ2-7, is DAMVIQNPRYQVTQFGKPVTLSCSQTLNHNVMYWYQQKSSQAPKLLFHYYDKDFNNEADTPDNFQSRRPNTSFCFLDIRSPGLGDTAMYLCATSMRDASRGYEQYFGPGTRLTVT.